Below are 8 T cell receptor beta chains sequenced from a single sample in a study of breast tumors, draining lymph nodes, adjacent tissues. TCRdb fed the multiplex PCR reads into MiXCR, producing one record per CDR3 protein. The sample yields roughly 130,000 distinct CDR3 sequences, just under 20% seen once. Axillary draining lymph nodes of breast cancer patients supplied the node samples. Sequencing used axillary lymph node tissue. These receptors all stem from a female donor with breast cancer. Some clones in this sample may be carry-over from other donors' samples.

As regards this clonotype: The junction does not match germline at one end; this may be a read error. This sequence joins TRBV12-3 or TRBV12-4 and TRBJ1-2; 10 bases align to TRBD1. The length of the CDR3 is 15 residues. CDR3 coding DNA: TGTGCCGGCAGTCCCCAGACAGGGGGCTCCTATGGCTACATCTTC. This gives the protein CAGSPQTGGSYGYIF.

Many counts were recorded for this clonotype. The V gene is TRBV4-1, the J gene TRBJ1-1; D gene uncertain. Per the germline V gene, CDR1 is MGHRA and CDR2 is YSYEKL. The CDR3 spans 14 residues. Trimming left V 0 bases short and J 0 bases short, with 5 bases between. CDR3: CASSQESLNTEAFF. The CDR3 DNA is TGCGCCAGCAGCCAAGAATCACTGAACACTGAAGCTTTCTTT.

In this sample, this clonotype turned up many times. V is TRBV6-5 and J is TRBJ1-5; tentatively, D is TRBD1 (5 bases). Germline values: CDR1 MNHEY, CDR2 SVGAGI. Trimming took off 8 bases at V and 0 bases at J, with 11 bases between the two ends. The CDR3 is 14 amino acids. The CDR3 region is CASGDDSSNQPQHF. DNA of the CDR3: TGTGCCAGCGGGGACGACAGTAGCAATCAGCCCCAGCATTTT.

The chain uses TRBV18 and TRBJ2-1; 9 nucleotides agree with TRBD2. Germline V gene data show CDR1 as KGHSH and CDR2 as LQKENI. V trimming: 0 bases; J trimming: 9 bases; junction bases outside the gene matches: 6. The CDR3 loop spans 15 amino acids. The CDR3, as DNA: TGTGCCAGCTCACCACCTAGCGGGAGTAGCGGTGAGCAGTTCTTC. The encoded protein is CASSPPSGSSGEQFF. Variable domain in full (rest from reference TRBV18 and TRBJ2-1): NAGVMQNPRHLVRRRGQEARLRCSPMKGHSHVYWYRQLPEEGLKFMVYLQKENIIDESGMPKERFSAEFPKEGPSILRIQQVVRGDSAAYFCASSPPSGSSGEQFFGPGTRLTVL.

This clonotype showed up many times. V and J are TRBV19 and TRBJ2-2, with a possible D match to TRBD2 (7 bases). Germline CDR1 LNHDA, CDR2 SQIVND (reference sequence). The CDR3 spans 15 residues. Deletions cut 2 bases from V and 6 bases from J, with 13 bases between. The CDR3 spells CASSIRGALAGELFF. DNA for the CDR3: TGTGCCAGTAGTATACGGGGGGCGCTCGCCGGGGAGCTGTTTTTT. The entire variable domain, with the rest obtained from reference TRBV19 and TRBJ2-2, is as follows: DGGITQSPKYLFRKEGQNVTLSCEQNLNHDAMYWYRQDPGQGLRLIYYSQIVNDFQKGDIAEGYSVSREKKESFPLTVTSAQKNPTAFYLCASSIRGALAGELFFGEGSRLTVL.

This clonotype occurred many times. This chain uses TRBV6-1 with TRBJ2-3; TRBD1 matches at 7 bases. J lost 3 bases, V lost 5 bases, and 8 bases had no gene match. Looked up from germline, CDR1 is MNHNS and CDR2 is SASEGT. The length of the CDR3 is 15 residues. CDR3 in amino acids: CASSLETGKTDTQYF. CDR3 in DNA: TGTGCCAGCAGTCTCGAGACAGGGAAGACAGATACGCAGTATTTT.

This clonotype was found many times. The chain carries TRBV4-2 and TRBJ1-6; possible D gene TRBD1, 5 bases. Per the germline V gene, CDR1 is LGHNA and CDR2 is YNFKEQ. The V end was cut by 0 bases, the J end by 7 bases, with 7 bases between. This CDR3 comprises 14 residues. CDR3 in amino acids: CASSQDWGNSPLHF. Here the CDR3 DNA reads TGTGCCAGCAGCCAAGATTGGGGGAATTCACCCCTCCACTTT.

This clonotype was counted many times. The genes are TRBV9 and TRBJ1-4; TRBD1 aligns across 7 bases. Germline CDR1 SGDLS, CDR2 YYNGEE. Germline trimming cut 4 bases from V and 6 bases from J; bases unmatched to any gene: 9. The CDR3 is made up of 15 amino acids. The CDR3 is CASSPSEGAYEKLFF. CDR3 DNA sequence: TGTGCCAGCAGCCCAAGCGAGGGGGCGTATGAAAAACTGTTTTTT.